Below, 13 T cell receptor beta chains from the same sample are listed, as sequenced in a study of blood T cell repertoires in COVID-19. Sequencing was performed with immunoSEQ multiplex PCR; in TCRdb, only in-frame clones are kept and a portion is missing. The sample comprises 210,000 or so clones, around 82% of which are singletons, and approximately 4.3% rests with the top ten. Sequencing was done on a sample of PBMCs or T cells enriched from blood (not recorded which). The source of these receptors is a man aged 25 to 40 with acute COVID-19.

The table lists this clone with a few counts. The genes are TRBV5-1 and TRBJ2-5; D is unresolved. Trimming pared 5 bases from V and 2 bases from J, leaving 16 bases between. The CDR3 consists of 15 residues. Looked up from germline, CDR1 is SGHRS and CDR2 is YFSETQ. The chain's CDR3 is CASSFQPTEQETQYF. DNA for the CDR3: TGCGCCAGCAGTTTTCAGCCAACAGAGCAAGAGACCCAGTACTTC. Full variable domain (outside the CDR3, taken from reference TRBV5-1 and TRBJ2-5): KAGVTQTPRYLIKTRGQQVTLSCSPISGHRSVSWYQQTPGQGLQFLFEYFSETQRNKGNFPGRFSGRQFSNSRSEMNVSTLELGDSALYLCASSFQPTEQETQYFGPGTRLLVL.

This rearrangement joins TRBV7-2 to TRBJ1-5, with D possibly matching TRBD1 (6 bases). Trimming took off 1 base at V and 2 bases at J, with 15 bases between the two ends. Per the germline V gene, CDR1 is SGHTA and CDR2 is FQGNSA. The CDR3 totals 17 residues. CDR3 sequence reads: CASSLGKGEGRNQPQHF. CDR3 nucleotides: TGTGCCAGCAGCTTAGGTAAGGGGGAGGGTCGCAATCAGCCCCAGCATTTT.

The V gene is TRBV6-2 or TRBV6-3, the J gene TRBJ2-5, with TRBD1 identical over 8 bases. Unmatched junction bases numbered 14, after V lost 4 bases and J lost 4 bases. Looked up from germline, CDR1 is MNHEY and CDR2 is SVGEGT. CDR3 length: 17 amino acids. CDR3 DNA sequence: TGTGCCAGCAGTTGGTCAGGGGGCCAGCCGTTAAGAGAGACCCAGTACTTC. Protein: CASSWSGGQPLRETQYF.

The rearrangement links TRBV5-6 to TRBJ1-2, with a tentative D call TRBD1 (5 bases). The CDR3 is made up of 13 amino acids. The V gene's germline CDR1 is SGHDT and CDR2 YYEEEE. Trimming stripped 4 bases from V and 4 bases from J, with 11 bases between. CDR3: CASSRDWTYGYTF. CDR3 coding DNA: TGTGCCAGCAGCAGGGACTGGACCTATGGCTACACCTTC. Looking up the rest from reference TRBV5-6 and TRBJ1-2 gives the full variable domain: DAGVTQSPTHLIKTRGQQVTLRCSPKSGHDTVSWYQQALGQGPQFIFQYYEEEERQRGNFPDRFSGHQFPNYSSELNVNALLLGDSALYLCASSRDWTYGYTFGSGTRLTVV.

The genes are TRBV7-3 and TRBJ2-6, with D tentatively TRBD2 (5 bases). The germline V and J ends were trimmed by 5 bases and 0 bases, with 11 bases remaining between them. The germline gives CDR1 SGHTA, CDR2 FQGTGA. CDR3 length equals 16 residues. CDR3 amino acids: CASSPDGISGANVLTF. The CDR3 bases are TGTGCCAGCAGCCCAGACGGGATCTCTGGGGCCAACGTCCTGACTTTC.

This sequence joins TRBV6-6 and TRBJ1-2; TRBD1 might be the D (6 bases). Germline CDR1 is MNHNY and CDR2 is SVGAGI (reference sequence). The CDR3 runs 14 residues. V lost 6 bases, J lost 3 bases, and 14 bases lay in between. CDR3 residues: CASSLQGTDYGYTF. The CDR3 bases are TGTGCCAGCAGCTTACAGGGAACGGACTATGGCTACACCTTC.

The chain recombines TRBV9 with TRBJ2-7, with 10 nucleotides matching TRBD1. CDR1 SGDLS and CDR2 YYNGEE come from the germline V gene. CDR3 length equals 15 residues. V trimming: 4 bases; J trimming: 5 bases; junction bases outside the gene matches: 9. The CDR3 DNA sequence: TGTGCCAGCAGCCCCCTCGGACAGGGGGTCCACGAGCAGTACTTC. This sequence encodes CASSPLGQGVHEQYF.

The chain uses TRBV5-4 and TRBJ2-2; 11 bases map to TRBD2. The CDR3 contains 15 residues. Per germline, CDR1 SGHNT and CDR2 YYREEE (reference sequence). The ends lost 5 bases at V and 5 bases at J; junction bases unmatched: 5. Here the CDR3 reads CASRSGTSGTGELFF. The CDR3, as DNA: TGTGCCAGCAGGTCCGGGACTAGCGGTACCGGGGAGCTGTTTTTT.

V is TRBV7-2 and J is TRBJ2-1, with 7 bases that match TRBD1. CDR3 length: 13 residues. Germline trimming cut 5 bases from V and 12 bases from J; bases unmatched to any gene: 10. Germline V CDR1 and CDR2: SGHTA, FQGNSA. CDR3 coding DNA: TGTGCCAGCAGCGCCTCGACAGGGTTCGGGCAGTTCTTC. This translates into CASSASTGFGQFF.

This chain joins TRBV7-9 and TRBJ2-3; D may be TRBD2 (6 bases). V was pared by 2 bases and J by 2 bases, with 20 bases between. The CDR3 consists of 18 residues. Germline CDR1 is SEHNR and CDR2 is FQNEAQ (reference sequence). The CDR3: CASSLSGERVGYTDTQYF. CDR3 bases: TGTGCCAGCAGCTTATCGGGGGAAAGGGTCGGATACACAGATACGCAGTATTTT.

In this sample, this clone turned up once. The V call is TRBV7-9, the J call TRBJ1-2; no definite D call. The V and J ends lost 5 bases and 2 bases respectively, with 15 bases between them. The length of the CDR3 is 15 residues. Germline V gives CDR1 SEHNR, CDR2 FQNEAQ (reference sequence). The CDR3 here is CASSTREGGNYGYTF. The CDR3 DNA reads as TGTGCCAGCAGCACTAGGGAGGGAGGGAACTATGGCTACACCTTC.

The CDR3 reads CASSTRGQPQHF. CDR3 coding DNA: TGTGCCAGTAGTACAAGGGGCCAGCCCCAGCATTTT. The V and J genes are TRBV19 and TRBJ1-5; tentatively, D is TRBD1 (5 bases). Looked up from germline, CDR1 is LNHDA and CDR2 is SQIVND (reference sequence). The CDR3 is 12 residues long. The germline V and J ends were trimmed by 4 bases and 7 bases, with 8 bases remaining between them.

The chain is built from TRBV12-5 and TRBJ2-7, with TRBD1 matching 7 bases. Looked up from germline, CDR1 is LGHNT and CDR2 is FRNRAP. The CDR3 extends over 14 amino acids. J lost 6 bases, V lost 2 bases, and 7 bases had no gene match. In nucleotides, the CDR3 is TGTGCTAGTGGTTTGAATTCAGGGGGTGGCGAGCAGTACTTC. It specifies CASGLNSGGGEQYF.